The 27 T cell receptor beta chains reported below all come from one sample, sequenced in a study of tumor-infiltrating lymphocytes in primary liver carcinoma. Reverse transcription of 450 to 500 ng total RNA with a constant-region primer produced TCR beta cDNA. Nested multiplex PCR, run for three rounds with slightly modified ARM-PCR, yielded TCR beta libraries. The first two PCR rounds used TRBV1-TRBV30 forward primers with a C-beta reverse primer, about 10 cycles each. Each CDR3 protein is one row after TCRdb ran MiXCR on the multiplex PCR reads. The table lists roughly 330,000 distinct CDR3 sequences, less than 70% of them singletons, with 5% to 6.5% in the top ten. For blood RNA, unsorted whole blood served as the source, and germline DNA was extracted too. Sample: peripheral blood. Receptor source: a man aged 35-49 years with primary liver carcinoma and hepatitis B virus infection.

The chain is built from TRBV5-4 and TRBJ1-6, with 7 bases aligning to TRBD1. This CDR3 region has 14 residues. V was pared by 4 bases and J by 10 bases, with 8 bases of the junction left unmatched. Per germline, CDR1 SGHNT and CDR2 YYREEE (reference sequence). For the CDR3, the DNA is TGTGCCAGCAGCCTGAGGACAGGTAACTCACCCCTCCACTTT. Its protein is CASSLRTGNSPLHF.

The chain combines TRBV11-2 with TRBJ1-3; D unclear. The CDR3 sequence is 15 residues long. V lost 5 bases to trimming and J lost 1 base, with 12 bases between them. From germline, CDR1 is SGHAT and CDR2 FQNNGV. This chain's CDR3 is CASSISAESGNTIYF. Written as DNA, the CDR3 is TGTGCCAGCAGCATATCGGCAGAGTCTGGAAACACCATATATTTT.

The chain joins TRBV11-2 to TRBJ2-5; no clear D. V lost 9 bases and J 7 bases, leaving 21 bases between the germline ends. The CDR3 loop spans 14 amino acids. CDR1 and CDR2 (germline): SGHAT, FQNNGV. DNA for the CDR3: TGTGCCAGTATCTTAGATTACGGCAGATGGACCCAGTACTTC. Encoded protein: CASILDYGRWTQYF.

Concerning this clonotype itself: This could be a read error, since a much larger clone is one nucleotide away. The chain employs TRBV4-1 and TRBJ2-1; D might be TRBD1 or TRBD2, each matching 7 bases. CDR1 and CDR2 from the germline V gene are MGHRA and YSYEKL. This CDR3 region has 15 residues. The CDR3 is CASSPGGGSYNEQLF. The CDR3 DNA is TGCGCCAGCAGCCCAGGGGGGGGATCCTACAATGAGCAGCTCTTC.

Note on this clonotype: Since a much larger clone is just one base distant, this may be a read error. The V and J genes are TRBV4-1 and TRBJ2-1; D may correspond to TRBD1 or TRBD2 (5 bases each). Looked up from germline, CDR1 is MGHRA and CDR2 is YSYEKL. V was pared by 0 bases and J by 10 bases, with 13 bases between. CDR3 length: 14 residues. The CDR3 is CASSQEGPGEEQFF. CDR3 in DNA: TGCGCCAGCAGCCAAGAGGGGCCCGGGGAGGAGCAGTTCTTC.

In its sample, this clonotype was seen once. The rearrangement joins TRBV19 to TRBJ2-5, with TRBD2 matching over 7 bases. Trimming removed 7 bases from V and 2 bases from J; junction bases left unmatched: 4. CDR1 is LNHDA, CDR2 SQIVND, per germline (reference sequence). There are 13 residues in the CDR3. The CDR3 DNA reads as TGTGCCAGTACTCCTAGCGGACAAGAGACCCAGTACTTC. Its translation is CASTPSGQETQYF.

Concerning this clonotype itself: A read error may account for a junction end that differs from germline. This chain links TRBV6-5 with TRBJ2-7; D possibly corresponds to TRBD2 (5 bases). Germline lookup yields CDR1 MNHEY and CDR2 SVGAGI. The CDR3 consists of 15 residues. The CDR3 DNA reads as TGTGTCAGCAGTTATCGGAATAGCGCGAGCTACGAGCAGTACTTC. It translates to CVSSYRNSASYEQYF.

This clonotype has a handful of counts. The gene calls are TRBV6-6 and TRBJ1-2; D gene uncertain. CDR1 and CDR2 (germline): MNHNY, SVGAGI (reference sequence). Trimming left V 8 bases short and J 6 bases short, with 25 bases between. The CDR3 extends over 16 amino acids. This CDR3 reads CASFGPTAGRNDGYTF. Here the CDR3 DNA reads TGTGCCAGCTTTGGTCCGACGGCAGGCCGTAATGATGGCTACACCTTC.

This clonotype came up many times. A much larger clone differs from this one at a single base, so this may be a read error. The chain links TRBV11-2 to TRBJ2-1; 9 bases fit TRBD2. The CDR3 totals 17 residues. Germline lookup yields CDR1 SGHAT and CDR2 FQNNGV. The CDR3 reads CAGSLGSLAGSHNEQFF. The CDR3 nucleotides read TGTGCCGGCAGCTTAGGGTCTCTAGCGGGATCGCACAATGAGCAGTTCTTC.

The chain is built from TRBV13 and TRBJ2-1; D is ambiguous. The CDR3 sequence is 14 residues long. V gave up 10 bases and J gave up 6 bases, with 19 bases separating them. Germline V gives CDR1 PRHDT, CDR2 FYEKMQ (reference sequence). CDR3 region: CAISRLTNFNEQFF. The CDR3 coding sequence is TGTGCCATCTCTCGACTTACTAACTTCAATGAGCAGTTCTTC.

This clonotype was detected ten times or more. This rearrangement joins TRBV10-3 to TRBJ2-3; 8 bases line up with TRBD1. The V and J ends lost 3 bases and 0 bases, in that order; junction bases with no gene match: 5. Germline CDR1 is ENHRY and CDR2 is SYGVKD. The CDR3 is 16 amino acids. CDR3 in DNA: TGTGCCATCAGTGACGGACGGACAGGGAGCACAGATACGCAGTATTTT. Protein: CAISDGRTGSTDTQYF.

The chain employs TRBV7-9 and TRBJ2-1; TRBD2 matches 7 bases. This CDR3 has 15 residues. Germline-derived CDR1 and CDR2 are SEHNR and FQNEAQ (reference sequence). V lost 3 bases, J lost 5 bases, and 7 bases stayed unmatched. CDR3 sequence: CASSFEREVNNEQFF. The CDR3 region has the DNA TGTGCCAGCAGCTTTGAACGGGAGGTTAACAATGAGCAGTTCTTC.

In the case of this clonotype: A read error may be the cause here, since a much bigger clone is one base away. The chain is built from TRBV6-1 and TRBJ2-1; TRBD1 matches at 7 bases. This CDR3 has 15 amino acids. Germline CDR1 MNHNS, CDR2 SASEGT. The junction had 9 bases not matched to a gene; V was cut back by 4 bases and J by 6 bases. This CDR3 is CASSGQGIRANEQFF. The CDR3 DNA sequence: TGTGCCAGCAGTGGACAGGGAATTCGTGCCAATGAGCAGTTCTTC.

The chain couples TRBV7-9 to TRBJ2-7; possibly TRBD1 for D (5 bases). Germline V CDR1 and CDR2: SEHNR, FQNEAQ (reference sequence). V lost 5 bases and J lost 6, with 17 bases in between. The CDR3 length is 14 residues. CDR3 sequence reads: CASSNKYRPGEQYF. CDR3 nucleotide sequence: TGTGCCAGCAGCAATAAATACAGGCCGGGCGAGCAGTACTTC.

This rearrangement joins TRBV12-3 or TRBV12-4 to TRBJ1-3, with D possibly TRBD1 on 6 matching bases. CDR3 size: 18 residues. Trimming pared 2 bases from V and 0 bases from J, leaving 17 bases between. CDR3 sequence reads: CASSLNDRQVYSGNTIYF. In DNA form, the CDR3 reads TGTGCCAGCAGTTTAAACGACCGACAGGTGTACTCTGGAAACACCATATATTTT.

The chain combines TRBV14 with TRBJ2-7; D is unresolved. This CDR3 is 14 amino acids long. Germline V gives CDR1 SGHDN, CDR2 FVKESK. V was cut by 0 bases and J by 1 base, with 7 bases left in between. In nucleotides, the CDR3 is TGTGCCAGCAGCCAAGAGGTCAGGTCCTACGAGCAGTACTTC. It yields the protein CASSQEVRSYEQYF.

On this clonotype: A much more abundant neighbour one base away suggests this may be a read error. The CDR3 protein is CASSYISSYEQYF. The CDR3 region has the DNA TGTGCCAGCAGTTACATTAGCTCCTACGAGCAGTACTTC. The chain links TRBV6-2 or TRBV6-3 to TRBJ2-7; the D is unclear. Deletions cut 2 bases from V and 0 bases from J, with 5 bases between. Germline loops: CDR1 MNHEY, CDR2 SVGEGT. CDR3 length: 13 amino acids.

Comment on this clonotype: Given a much more abundant clone one base away, this may be a read error. The chain uses TRBV4-2 and TRBJ2-2, with a weak D call TRBD2 (6 bases). V lost 1 base and J 6 bases, leaving 9 bases between the germline ends. The V gene's germline CDR1 is LGHNA and CDR2 YNFKEQ. CDR3 length: 14 residues. This CDR3 reads CASSQGGAAGELFF. CDR3 coding DNA: TGTGCCAGCAGCCAAGGCGGGGCTGCCGGGGAGCTGTTTTTT.

Concerning this clonotype: It may be a read error: a sequence one base away is much more abundant. J is TRBJ2-5 and V is TRBV5-6, with D perhaps being TRBD1 or TRBD2 (5 bases each). The CDR3 spans 13 residues. Germline V CDR1 and CDR2: SGHDT, YYEEEE. CDR3 DNA sequence: TGTACCAGCAGCTTCCGGGACGAAGAGACCCAGTACTTC. Translation: CTSSFRDEETQYF.

The V call is TRBV7-9, the J call TRBJ2-3; D possibly corresponds to TRBD2 (6 bases). Trimming pared 3 bases from V and 5 bases from J, leaving 18 bases between. In germline, CDR1 is SEHNR, CDR2 FQNEAQ (reference sequence). This CDR3 region has 16 residues. The CDR3, as DNA: TGTGCCAGCAGCTTTAGCGGACCCGGGCACGGAGATACGCAGTATTTT. Its translation: CASSFSGPGHGDTQYF.

The CDR3 protein is CASCQEGPITGELFF. The CDR3, as DNA: TGTGCAAGCTGCCAAGAAGGGCCGATCACCGGGGAGCTGTTTTTT. The chain joins TRBV4-2 to TRBJ2-2, with D unclear. CDR1 and CDR2 (germline): LGHNA, YNFKEQ. The CDR3 extends over 15 amino acids.

The V and J genes are TRBV7-8 and TRBJ2-1; TRBD2 agrees at 12 bases. The CDR3 consists of 17 residues. Germline CDR1 and CDR2: SGHVS and FQNEAQ. V trimming: 5 bases; J trimming: 0 bases; junction bases outside the gene matches: 5. The CDR3 bases are TGTGCCAGCAGCCCTGGACTAGCGGGGCGCTCCTACAATGAGCAGTTCTTC. It yields the protein CASSPGLAGRSYNEQFF.

Note on this clonotype: This may stem from a read error, because a much larger clone lies one nucleotide away. The V and J genes are TRBV4-3 and TRBJ2-5; no definite D call. With 0 bases removed from V and 7 bases from J, the gap between germline ends came to 9 bases. This CDR3 is built from 13 residues. From germline, CDR1 is LGHNA and CDR2 YSLEER. Here the CDR3 reads CASSQDNVGTQYF. The CDR3 nucleotides are TGCGCCAGCAGCCAAGATAATGTCGGGACCCAGTACTTC.

The chain recombines TRBV6-2 or TRBV6-3 with TRBJ2-2; D gene ambiguous. Germline loops: CDR1 MNHEY, CDR2 SVGEGT. The CDR3 extends over 16 amino acids. Trimming removed 6 bases from V and 0 bases from J, with 14 bases in between. The CDR3 is CASRSVRTANTGELFF. For the CDR3, the DNA is TGTGCCAGCAGATCTGTTAGGACCGCGAACACCGGGGAGCTGTTTTTT.

J is TRBJ2-7 and V is TRBV6-2 or TRBV6-3; tentative D call: TRBD2 (5 bases). Germline CDR1 MNHEY, CDR2 SVGEGT. The CDR3 totals 19 residues. V shed 1 base and J shed 2 bases, with 24 bases lying between them. The CDR3 loop reads CASSYLANQAALKTYEQYF. The CDR3 DNA sequence: TGTGCCAGCAGTTACTTGGCCAATCAAGCGGCGTTAAAAACCTACGAGCAGTACTTC.

The V gene is TRBV11-2, the J gene TRBJ2-2, with a possible D match to TRBD2 (5 bases). V lost 1 base and J 6 bases, leaving 12 bases between the germline ends. There are 15 residues in the CDR3. CDR1 is SGHAT and CDR2 is FQNNGV in the germline V gene. The CDR3 sequence is CASSLVLEGAGELFF. The CDR3 nucleotides read TGTGCCAGCAGCTTAGTACTAGAAGGAGCCGGGGAGCTGTTTTTT.

A few counts support this clonotype. The rearrangement joins TRBV28 to TRBJ2-7; D gene uncertain. The CDR3 runs to 11 residues. Germline V gives CDR1 MDHEN, CDR2 SYDVKM. Between the trimmed V and J ends, which lost 4 bases and 3 bases, there was a span of 4 bases. The CDR3 DNA reads as TGTGCCAGCAGTTCTATCTACGAGCAGTACTTC. It yields the protein CASSSIYEQYF.